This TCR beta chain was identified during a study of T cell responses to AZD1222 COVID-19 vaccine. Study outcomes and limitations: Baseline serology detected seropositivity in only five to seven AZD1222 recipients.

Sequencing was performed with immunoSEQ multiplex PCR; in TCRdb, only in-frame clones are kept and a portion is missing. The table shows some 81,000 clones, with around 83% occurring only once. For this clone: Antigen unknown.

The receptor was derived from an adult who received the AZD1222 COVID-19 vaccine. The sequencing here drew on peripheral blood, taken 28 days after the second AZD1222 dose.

CDR3 DNA: TGTGCCAGCAGCCAACTAGGCGCCTCGGGCCAGTACTTC. Translated, it gives CASSQLGASGQYF. This chain links TRBV3-1 (or the pseudogene TRBV3-2) with TRBJ2-5; D is uncertain. CDR1 and CDR2 (germline): LGHDT, YNNKEL (reference sequence). This CDR3 has 13 residues. The V and J ends lost 2 bases and 10 bases respectively, with 14 bases between them.